This T cell receptor beta chain was found in a study of blood T cell repertoires in COVID-19. Profiled with immunoSEQ multiplex PCR; TCRdb holds only in-frame clones, not every one. The sample includes around 250,000 clones, over 75% of them seen just once. This CDR3 contains 13 residues. The V gene's germline CDR1 is SGHNT and CDR2 YYREEE (reference sequence). The V end lost 4 bases, the J end lost 4 bases, and 11 bases lay between the germline ends. The gene calls are TRBV5-4 and TRBJ2-5, with D unclear. Input material: PBMCs or T cells enriched from blood (not recorded which). The sequence derives from a man aged 18 to 30 who had recovered from COVID-19. For the CDR3, the DNA is TGTGCCAGCAGCCCCGGCGGTGGAGAGACCCAGTACTTC. This translates into CASSPGGGETQYF.